These 31 T cell receptor beta chains came from one sample sequenced in a study of glioma-infiltrating T cells. Using RNA template, CDR3s of TCR alpha and beta were amplified with iRepertoire arm-PCR. Each CDR3 protein gets one entry after TCRdb re-called the multiplex PCR reads with MiXCR. Altogether more than 350,000 distinct CDR3 sequences are present, 41% being singletons, with the ten largest covering around 12%. Sequenced material: glioma tissue, nonneoplastic brain tissue, or PBMCs (not recorded which). Receptors were obtained from a human donor with low-grade glioma or glioblastoma, undergoing nonglioma brain surgery, or in good health (not recorded which).

This clonotype was observed many times. V usage is TRBV27 and J usage is TRBJ2-7; no clear D gene. This CDR3 has 14 residues. V lost 6 bases, J lost 1 base, and 13 bases lay in between. Per germline, CDR1 MNHEY and CDR2 SMNVEV (reference sequence). This CDR3 is CASSPSEVSYEQYF. The DNA for the CDR3 is TGTGCCAGCAGCCCCTCAGAAGTTTCCTACGAGCAGTACTTC.

This clonotype was recorded a few times. The V call is TRBV4-1, the J call TRBJ2-5; 13 positions agree with TRBD2. The ends lost 1 base at V and 5 bases at J; junction bases unmatched: 10. The CDR3 runs 18 residues. Germline assignment: CDR1 MGHRA and CDR2 YSYEKL. CDR3 in DNA: TGCGCCAGCAGCCAAGGGGGGACTAGCGGGGCCAGCCGGGAGACCCAGTACTTC. It is translated as CASSQGGTSGASRETQYF.

This chain connects TRBV3-1 to TRBJ1-1; D gene unclear. Germline V gene sequence: CDR1 LGHDT, CDR2 YNNKEL (reference sequence). The CDR3 sequence is 14 residues long. V lost 4 bases and J 3 bases, leaving 12 bases between the germline ends. The CDR3 region is CASSRVGYDTEAFF. CDR3 nucleotide sequence: TGTGCCAGCAGCCGCGTAGGGTATGACACTGAAGCTTTCTTT. Supplemented by reference TRBV3-1 and TRBJ1-1, the full variable domain reads DTAVSQTPKYLVTQMGNDKSIKCEQNLGHDTMYWYKQDSKKFLKIMFSYNNKELIINETVPNRFSPKSPDKAHLNLHINSLELGDSAVYFCASSRVGYDTEAFFGQGTRLTVV.

The chain carries TRBV28 and TRBJ2-1; possibly TRBD1 for D (5 bases). The DNA end is a closer match to TRBJ2-7, so the J assignment may be wrong. This CDR3 has 13 amino acids. Germline V lookup: CDR1 MDHEN, CDR2 SYDVKM. The CDR3 nucleotides read TGTGCCACCACGACAGCCCCTAGTCTCGAGCAGTACTTC. Protein product: CATTTAPSLEQYF.

The chain couples TRBV7-2 to TRBJ2-1; 9 bases are a match to TRBD1. The CDR3 totals 17 residues. The trim removed 5 bases at V and 8 bases at J, leaving 16 bases unmatched. Germline V gene data show CDR1 as SGHTA and CDR2 as FQGNSA. The CDR3 bases are TGTGCCAGCAGCCTACGATTAAGGACAGGGGCGAGGGATGAGCAGTTCTTC. Translating it yields CASSLRLRTGARDEQFF.

This clonotype was seen many times. V is TRBV6-1 and J is TRBJ2-3; the match to TRBD2 covers 7 bases. CDR3 size: 13 residues. Germline CDR1 MNHNS, CDR2 SASEGT. After removal of 9 bases from V and 6 bases from J, the junction contained 9 bases not matched to a gene. The CDR3 region has the DNA TGTGCCAGTTTAAACCCGGGAGGCGATACGCAGTATTTT. Amino acid sequence: CASLNPGGDTQYF.

This chain links TRBV29-1 with TRBJ2-7; TRBD2 matches at 10 bases. This CDR3 is 13 amino acids long. The germline gives CDR1 SQVTM, CDR2 ANQGSEA. With V trimmed by 8 bases and J by 7 bases, 11 bases remained unmatched. The CDR3 sequence: CSFRLAGYNEQYF. Here the CDR3 DNA reads TGCAGCTTTAGACTAGCGGGTTACAATGAGCAGTACTTC.

The CDR3 sequence is CASSSTGLALTYEQYF. The CDR3 DNA follows: TGTGCCAGCAGCTCAACCGGACTAGCGTTGACCTACGAGCAGTACTTC. The gene calls are TRBV28 and TRBJ2-7, with 9 bases fitting TRBD2. V lost 6 bases to trimming and J lost 2 bases; unmatched junction nucleotides: 11. The CDR3 sequence is 16 residues long. Germline V gene data show CDR1 as MDHEN and CDR2 as SYDVKM.

Comment on this clonotype: This sequence may be a read error, since a much larger clone differs from it by one base. CDR3 nucleotides: TGTGCCAGCAGTTACGCGGGCCTCGGCACAGATACGCGGTATTTT. Protein sequence: CASSYAGLGTDTRYF. The rearrangement joins TRBV6-2 or TRBV6-3 to TRBJ2-3; the D gene is possibly TRBD2 (5 bases). Per the germline V gene, CDR1 is MNHEY and CDR2 is SVGEGT. The CDR3 totals 15 residues.

The genes are TRBV7-9 and TRBJ1-6; D gene uncertain. Germline assignment: CDR1 SEHNR and CDR2 FQNEAQ (reference sequence). The CDR3 loop spans 13 amino acids. With 2 bases removed from V and 10 bases from J, the gap between germline ends came to 9 bases. Here the CDR3 reads CASSLLGGSPLHF. The CDR3 DNA follows: TGTGCCAGCAGCTTACTTGGTGGCTCACCCCTCCACTTT.

On this clonotype itself: The junction and the germline gene differ at one end; a read error may be behind it. The gene calls are TRBV20-1 and TRBJ1-5; 7 bases match TRBD1. The germline V gene has CDR1 DFQATT and CDR2 SNEGSKA (reference sequence). The CDR3 contains 13 residues. Here the CDR3 reads CSPWAGGDQPKHF. As DNA, the CDR3 is TGCAGCCCCTGGGCAGGGGGGGATCAGCCCAAGCATTTT.

The chain carries TRBV20-1 and TRBJ2-7, with TRBD2 identical over 9 bases. In germline, CDR1 is DFQATT, CDR2 SNEGSKA (reference sequence). The CDR3 has 13 amino acids. Trimming at V came to 8 bases and at J to 4 bases, leaving 9 bases not matched to a gene. As DNA, the CDR3 is TGCAGTCAGGAGGCTAGCGGGACTTACGAGCAGTACTTC. Encoded protein: CSQEASGTYEQYF.

This clonotype appeared a single time. One junction end does not reproduce the germline sequence, and a read error may be involved. The chain employs TRBV4-1 and TRBJ2-7; D not resolved. This CDR3 is 15 amino acids long. CDR1 and CDR2 (germline): MGHRA, YSYEKL. The CDR3 bases are TGCGCCAGCAGCCAAGACGTCGCCCAGAGGTACGATCAGTACTTC. It yields the protein CASSQDVAQRYDQYF.

The chain is built from TRBV7-6 and TRBJ1-6; no clear D. V lost 8 bases to trimming and J lost 8 bases, with 13 bases between them. Germline CDR1 and CDR2: SGHVS and FNYEAQ. This CDR3 contains 13 residues. The CDR3 region is CASGPTRDSPLHF. The CDR3 coding sequence is TGTGCCAGCGGCCCGACACGGGATTCACCCCTCCACTTT.

Of note for this clonotype: This clone may be a read error of a much larger clone one base away. The chain is built from TRBV7-9 and TRBJ2-4; no clear D. V shed 2 bases and J shed 1 base, with 9 bases lying between them. The germline gives CDR1 SEHNR, CDR2 FQNEAQ (reference sequence). The length of the CDR3 is 15 residues. This CDR3 is CASSLSQAAKNIQYF. The CDR3 nucleotides are TGTGCCAGCAGCTTAAGTCAGGCGGCCAAAAACATTCAGTACTTC.

V gene TRBV4-1 combines with J gene TRBJ2-7; TRBD1 agrees at 8 bases. The CDR3 extends over 17 amino acids. The V and J ends lost 4 bases and 0 bases, in that order; junction bases with no gene match: 11. The germline gives CDR1 MGHRA, CDR2 YSYEKL. The DNA of the CDR3 is TGCGCCAGCAGCCGGCAAGACGTCGGACAGGGCTCCTACGAGCAGTACTTC. This translates into CASSRQDVGQGSYEQYF.

This clonotype came up a few times. This rearrangement joins TRBV28 to TRBJ1-1; no reliable D call. This CDR3 spans 16 amino acids. The germline V gene has CDR1 MDHEN and CDR2 SYDVKM. V was cut by 7 bases and J by 1 base, with 19 bases left in between. The CDR3: CASNPLDYIRNTEAFF. The CDR3 DNA is TGTGCCAGCAACCCCCTCGATTACATTAGGAACACTGAAGCTTTCTTT.

About this clonotype itself: Sequence at one end of the junction differs from germline and may be a read error. V gene TRBV20-1 combines with J gene TRBJ1-5; tentatively, D is TRBD1 (6 bases). Germline values: CDR1 DFQATT, CDR2 SNEGSKA (reference sequence). The CDR3 length is 13 residues. The CDR3 spells CSGRGGGNQPKHF. The CDR3 bases are TGCAGTGGACGAGGGGGTGGCAATCAGCCCAAGCATTTT.

J is TRBJ1-4 and V is TRBV4-1; no definite D call. With 1 base removed from V and 0 bases from J, the gap between germline ends came to 9 bases. Germline values: CDR1 MGHRA, CDR2 YSYEKL. The CDR3 runs 16 residues. The CDR3 bases are TGCGCCAGCAGCCAAGCGATCGGAGCAACTAATGAAAAACTGTTTTTT. It codes for CASSQAIGATNEKLFF.

There are many counts of this clonotype. The chain recombines TRBV25-1 with TRBJ1-1; D gene ambiguous. Germline CDR1 is MGHDK and CDR2 is SYGVNS. The V and J ends lost 6 bases and 4 bases respectively, with 12 bases between them. This CDR3 is built from 13 residues. Here the CDR3 DNA reads TGTGCCAGCAGCTTAGCCCAGTCCACTGAAGCTTTCTTT. It encodes CASSLAQSTEAFF.

The chain is built from TRBV7-2 and TRBJ2-7; 10 nucleotides align to TRBD2. V trimming: 1 base; J trimming: 6 bases; junction bases outside the gene matches: 6. The CDR3 covers 15 residues. The germline CDR1 and CDR2 sequences are SGHTA and FQGNSA. The CDR3 loop reads CASSLGGTSVGEQYF. CDR3 bases: TGTGCCAGCAGCTTAGGGGGGACTAGCGTGGGCGAGCAGTACTTC.

The chain links TRBV6-2 or TRBV6-3 to TRBJ2-7, with 10 nucleotides matching TRBD1. V dropped 6 bases and J dropped 2; count of bases not matched to a gene: 4. CDR1 MNHEY and CDR2 SVGEGT come from the germline V gene. CDR3 length: 14 amino acids. Written as DNA, the CDR3 is TGTGCCAGCAGGCGGGGGACAGGGGCCTACGAGCAGTACTTC. Translating gives CASRRGTGAYEQYF.

This chain connects TRBV7-6 to TRBJ2-1; D is unclear. Trimming took off 5 bases at V and 0 bases at J, with 14 bases between the two ends. The germline V gene has CDR1 SGHVS and CDR2 FNYEAQ. The CDR3 runs 16 residues. DNA of the CDR3: TGTGCCAGCAGCCTGTCCGGCACCAGCTCCTACAATGAGCAGTTCTTC. Its protein is CASSLSGTSSYNEQFF.

This clonotype was seen many times. The chain uses TRBV6-2 or TRBV6-3 and TRBJ1-2; D possibly corresponds to TRBD1 (5 bases). The V end was cut by 6 bases, the J end by 3 bases, with 11 bases between. CDR3 length: 13 residues. CDR1 MNHEY and CDR2 SVGEGT come from the germline V gene. Written as DNA, the CDR3 is TGTGCCAGCAGGGGGCAAGGGGACTATGGCTACACCTTC. Its protein product is CASRGQGDYGYTF.

The count of this clonotype is one. The chain recombines TRBV20-1 with TRBJ2-7; weak D call: TRBD2 (6 bases). CDR1 is DFQATT and CDR2 is SNEGSKA in the germline V gene (reference sequence). Trimming left V 3 bases short and J 7 bases short, with 22 bases between. This CDR3 is built from 15 residues. CDR3 sequence (DNA): TGCAGTGCTAGGGATAGCTGGAGGGCTAGGAATGAGCAGTACTTC. Translation: CSARDSWRARNEQYF.

The V and J genes are TRBV6-1 and TRBJ1-1; D is undetermined. Between the trimmed V and J ends, which lost 5 bases and 3 bases, there was a span of 16 bases. The CDR3 totals 15 residues. Germline assignment: CDR1 MNHNS and CDR2 SASEGT. CDR3 nucleotide sequence: TGTGCCAGCAGTCGTCACAGAATCAGCTACACTGAAGCTTTCTTT. Protein product: CASSRHRISYTEAFF.

This clonotype was counted at least ten times. The rearrangement joins TRBV6-2 or TRBV6-3 to TRBJ2-7, with 8 bases that match TRBD1. V lost 0 bases and J lost 3; bases outside the gene matches: 7. The germline CDR1 and CDR2 sequences are MNHEY and SVGEGT. The CDR3 spans 16 residues. The CDR3 protein is CASSYSQGAQFYEQYF. The DNA for the CDR3 is TGTGCCAGCAGTTACTCGCAGGGGGCCCAATTCTACGAGCAGTACTTC.

On this clonotype: The germline gene is not matched at one end of the junction; a read error may be the cause. The chain couples TRBV20-1 to TRBJ1-2; D is unresolved. CDR1 is DFQATT and CDR2 is SNEGSKA in the germline V gene (reference sequence). The length of the CDR3 is 15 residues. CDR3 amino acids: CSARDGWQAGYSYTF. Here the CDR3 DNA reads TGCAGTGCTAGAGATGGGTGGCAGGCAGGCTATAGCTACACCTTC.

Ten or more counts support this clonotype. The rearrangement joins TRBV6-1 to TRBJ2-7, with 11 bases that match TRBD2. The CDR3 extends over 15 amino acids. Trimming at V came to 5 bases and at J to 0 bases, leaving 3 bases not matched to a gene. The germline V gene has CDR1 MNHNS and CDR2 SASEGT. The CDR3 spells CASSRSGRGSYEQYF. As DNA, the CDR3 is TGTGCCAGCAGTCGTAGCGGGAGGGGCTCCTACGAGCAGTACTTC.

This clonotype was counted a single time. The rearrangement joins TRBV19 to TRBJ2-1; possibly TRBD1 for D (5 bases). The CDR3 runs to 16 residues. The V and J ends lost 3 bases and 6 bases respectively, with 18 bases between them. In germline, CDR1 is LNHDA, CDR2 SQIVND (reference sequence). Here the CDR3 DNA reads TGTGCCAGTAGTATTTTAATGGGATCAGGGCTCAATGAGCAGTTCTTC. As protein: CASSILMGSGLNEQFF.

The chain links TRBV5-1 to TRBJ2-1; the D is unclear. Germline V lookup: CDR1 SGHRS, CDR2 YFSETQ. This CDR3 is built from 16 residues. Trimming took 4 bases from V and 0 from J, leaving 14 bases between them. This CDR3 is CASSGWTTISYNEQFF. In nucleotides, the CDR3 is TGCGCCAGCAGCGGATGGACCACCATCTCCTACAATGAGCAGTTCTTC.